This T cell receptor (beta chain) was obtained from a study of cytomegalovirus exposure and HLA in healthy donors (dated by TCRdb to about 2017). A note on the overall study: An earlier analysis of more than 550 of the donors reported 250 to 350 Gb of sequence data and some 110 million unique TCR beta sequences obtained from roughly 170 million T cells. HLA typing covered class I and class II loci at four-digit resolution. Besides the first cohort of about 730 subjects, a separate validation cohort made up of around 120 different subjects was used. A later genetic analysis took genome-wide SNP genotypes for about three fifths of the 666 donors and used that subset as a discovery cohort. An early release that covered more than 550 HLA-typed donors contained approximately 300 gigabases of sequencing data and 85 million to 100 million unique TCR sequences. The number of typed donors differed by locus: about 620-640 for A, B, C, DRB1 and DQB1; approximately 540 for DQA1; 600 to 610 for DPA1; and 400 to 480 for DPB1. Roughly 5 DR-DQ haplotypes were handled as single units for association and clustering, since linkage in the cohort was strong. The later analysis used no new phenotypic data to find candidate immune exposures, relying instead on TCR beta sequences and their occurrence across donors. Every discovery cohort repertoire had been produced on one sequencing platform. High-throughput TCR immunosequencing, statistical association of individual TCRs with disease status, and machine learning were combined to predict cytomegalovirus infection status. To decide whether each TCR beta V gene segment behaved as functional or pseudogenic, an earlier analysis of 587 of the donors relied on high-throughput TCR beta sequencing. Of the approximately 400 genotyped donors, 65% to 90% fell in the genetic ancestry cluster associated with self-reported Caucasian donors. Donor age, sex, ethnicity and CMV serostatus were collected together with the repertoire data. To study patterns of TCR occurrence, a later analysis re-analyzed previously published TCR beta repertoires from just over 650 donors and added high-resolution HLA genotyping. The T cell repertoires of 666 subjects were profiled by immunosequencing and related to cytomegalovirus serostatus. Among around 400 genotyped donors of the cohort, an average of approximately 230,000 unique TCR beta nucleotide sequences were sequenced per donor, roughly 20% of them non-productive. The study was designed to test whether signatures of past pathogen exposure could be identified by cataloging public T cell receptors. What the authors observed across the whole study: The 87-base-pair reads could not distinguish some IMGT-functional V segments, including TRBV6-2 and TRBV6-3, so those segments were excluded. Sequencing depth was assumed to be roughly uniform across donors in the presence/absence analyses, though that assumption may not hold. Because counts were too low, some 17 rarely observed V segments, including chromosome 9 orphons, were left out of the earlier analysis of 500 to 650 of the donors. A later analysis reported that several top co-occurrence clusters appeared linked to parvovirus B19, influenza, CMV and Epstein-Barr virus. A total of fewer than 200 TCR beta chains were listed by the study as associated with cytomegalovirus. While some public TCRs were present in many individuals, most TCR sequences turned up only very rarely across donors. In a later genetic analysis, a missense DCLRE1C variant was associated with V-gene and J-gene trimming of TCR beta chains, and the association was replicated in an independent cohort. The cohort was sequenced for TCR beta chains only, and without alpha or paired-chain data the features that could be detected were limited. In a later analysis, HLA-associated TCR beta chains showed more clonal expansion and lower generation probabilities than non-associated chains that were equally common. According to a later genetic analysis, donors in an Asian-associated ancestry cluster had fewer N-insertions in productive TCRs than the approximately 710-donor mean. In a later analysis, some 17,000 TCR beta sequences were associated with specific HLA alleles at a false discovery rate of 0.05. The only immune exposure information available for the cohort was CMV serostatus. Linkage disequilibrium might explain the correlated functional status among segregating V segments, but an unknown experimental factor could not be ruled out. Because HLA typing was missing for some donors at each locus, association tests included only the typed subset. The classifier was reported to diagnose cytomegalovirus status with high specificity and sensitivity in both the original and validation cohorts. According to the authors, the approach could potentially be generalized to other disease states and immunological phenotypes. A later analysis found that most CMV-associated TCR beta chains appeared HLA-restricted, with HLA associations seemingly driven largely by CMV exposure. In an earlier analysis of approximately 600 of the donors, most TCR beta V segments were observed in productive rearrangements about 87% or about 30% of the time, broadly matching IMGT annotations. In vitro tests confirmed that a few of the cytomegalovirus-associated TCR beta chains recognize cytomegalovirus antigens. A further reported finding was that TCR beta sequences accurately predicted the HLA-A and HLA-B alleles for most subjects in the first cohort. In a later analysis, the rate of TCR association differed among HLA loci, with DRB1 alleles having the most associated TCRs and HLA-C alleles having the fewest. The sequencing pipeline was judged likely to have produced a cluster of highly shared sequence variants as a technical artifact. Strong co-occurrence of HLA alleles, especially DR and DQ, made assigning TCR associations to individual alleles difficult.

A note on this clone: The antigen it binds to is not known. Base qualities were left out, and no much larger clone turns up one base away. Other DNA variants within this sample encode the same CDR3.

The cohort consisted of approximately 670 healthy bone marrow donors. All cohort members were sampled while nominally healthy, although unrecorded immune exposures were likely present. The donor was CMV seronegative and belonged to the group of around 350 seronegative cohort members. A peripheral blood sample was provided by each donor, and peripheral blood mononuclear cells were used for TCR beta sequencing. The Qiagen DNeasy Blood Extraction Kit was used to extract genomic DNA from the blood cell samples. The library came from the immunoSEQ multiplex PCR assay. For the multiplex PCR, a mixture combining 60 forward primers for TCR Vbeta segments and 13 reverse primers for TCR Jbeta segments was used. The CDR3 region of rearranged TCR beta genes was amplified from genomic DNA with a multiplex PCR assay. On the Illumina HiSeq System, the amplified TCR beta libraries were sequenced as 87-base-pair reads. The source study handled its data this way. A later analysis tallied roughly 76 million unique TCR beta chains across the 666 repertoires, and approximately 11 million of those chains were shared by two or more donors. Raw reads were error-corrected and collapsed into unique sequences by a nearest-neighbor algorithm in which closely related sequences were merged to remove PCR and sequencing errors. To assign V, D and J gene segments, CDR3 sequences were aligned to IMGT reference sequences. Each retained sequence needed at least a six-nucleotide match to both a V gene segment and a J gene segment. Rearrangements were classified as productive when the CDR3 lacked stop codons and remained in frame with V and J, and all other rearrangements were classified as non-productive. CDR3 was defined according to IMGT convention as the region running from the second conserved V-encoded cysteine to the conserved J-encoded phenylalanine. The earlier analysis of 450 to 750 of the donors excluded any sequence lacking an unambiguous match to a single V gene segment. An earlier analysis of almost 600 of the donors classified V segments as functional when productive rearrangements were above 56.7% and as segregating when the standard deviation between donors was above 5%. To diagnose cytomegalovirus status from the catalog of TCR beta chain sequences, a statistical classification framework was built. V and J gene assignment, in a later analysis, came from comparing TCR nucleotide sequences with IMGT/GENE-DB human TR gene sequences. In a later analysis, CDR3 sequences and most-parsimonious VDJ recombination scenarios were assigned using the TCRdist pipeline. In a later analysis, each TCR beta chain was defined by its CDR3 amino acid sequence together with its V-gene family, and reads lacking a unique V-gene family were excluded. As a way to deal with suspected cross-contamination and a sequencing artifact, a later analysis dropped hundreds of nucleotide sequences that were highly shared and had low generation probability. For each public chain, a later analysis derived a clonal expansion index from normalized ranks of inferred template counts within each repertoire. In a later analysis, generation probabilities were computed with a VDJ recombination model fitted to out-of-frame rearrangements, and the resulting probabilities were checked against IGoR. A later analysis scored TCR-TCR, TCR-HLA and TCR-CMV co-occurrence with hypergeometric tests, applying a repertoire-size bias correction to TCR pairs. In a later analysis, false discovery rates were estimated by permuting HLA or CMV assignments 20 times. In a later analysis, co-occurring TCRs were grouped using DBSCAN, and TCRdist sequence similarity was added for clustering within HLA-allele-positive subsets. For co-occurrence clustering, repertoires with fewer than 30,000 or more than 120,000 public chains were excluded, along with five or six repertoires with anomalous nucleotide sharing. TCRdb obtained this table from immuneACCESS and retained in-frame rearrangements with V and J assigned. These tables miss some clones; where compared with another copy, unresolved V genes account for less than half of the shortfall, and the remainder is unexplained. The V and J calls and clone size were taken over from that table, and D and trimming were inferred from the DNA. Counted in this sample were a few hundred thousand clones; around 79% of them appeared once. In total, the top ten clones hold roughly 1.9% of the sample.

CDR1 MGHRA and CDR2 YSYEKL are derived from the germline V gene. The CDR3, from cysteine to phenylalanine, totals 14 residues. Just CDR3 DNA is preserved here, 42 bases in frame from base 1. V is pruned by 3 bases and J by 6 bases, leaving 2 bases of the junction without a gene match. The clonotype was recovered from a man in his late teens or twenties in good health and CMV-seronegative. This receptor chain uses TRBV4-1 and TRBJ1-4; 9 nucleotides in the junction match TRBD1. Sequencing was performed on PBMCs. For the CDR3, the sequence is CASSQGQGYEKLFF. The sequenced DNA is TGCGCCAGCAGCCAGGGACAGGGTTATGAAAAACTGTTTTTT.